This passage covers 32 T cell receptor beta chains from one sample sequenced in a study of blood T cell repertoires in COVID-19. Assay used: immunoSEQ multiplex PCR; TCRdb lists only in-frame clones, some missing. Found here are under 300,000 clones, approximately 85% of them singletons; the top ten hold about 7%. Sequenced material: PBMCs or T cells enriched from blood (not recorded which). Every receptor here comes from a woman in her 50s who had been exposed to COVID-19.

The rearrangement joins TRBV5-4 to TRBJ2-5, with TRBD2 as a possible D gene (5 bases). Germline CDR1 is SGHNT and CDR2 is YYREEE (reference sequence). This CDR3 is built from 14 residues. The ends were cut back, 0 bases at V and 5 bases at J, with 11 bases in the middle. The CDR3 DNA is TGTGCCAGCAGCTTGGTGGGGAGCAGGGAGACCCAGTACTTC. It yields the protein CASSLVGSRETQYF.

The rearrangement links TRBV5-6 to TRBJ1-1, with D hard to call. The V end was cut by 3 bases, the J end by 0 bases, with 15 bases between. Germline V gene data show CDR1 as SGHDT and CDR2 as YYEEEE. This CDR3 contains 16 residues. CDR3 residues: CASSSAVVGMNTEAFF. CDR3 DNA: TGTGCCAGCAGCTCCGCCGTCGTTGGCATGAACACTGAAGCTTTCTTT. The full variable domain, its missing parts supplied by reference TRBV5-6 and TRBJ1-1, is DAGVTQSPTHLIKTRGQQVTLRCSPKSGHDTVSWYQQALGQGPQFIFQYYEEEERQRGNFPDRFSGHQFPNYSSELNVNALLLGDSALYLCASSSAVVGMNTEAFFGQGTRLTVV.

The chain is built from TRBV7-6 and TRBJ1-4; 8 nucleotides line up with TRBD1. The CDR3 is 15 residues long. Trimming cost V 5 bases and J 10 bases; bases outside gene matches: 12. Germline V gene sequence: CDR1 SGHVS, CDR2 FNYEAQ. CDR3 coding DNA: TGTGCCAGCAGCACCAGACAGGGGAGGTTGGGAAAACTGTTTTTT. Residues: CASSTRQGRLGKLFF.

This chain links TRBV18 with TRBJ2-1; 7 bases fit TRBD2. Losses at the gene ends were 6 bases for V and 7 bases for J; bases not matched to a gene: 12. CDR1 and CDR2 (germline): KGHSH, LQKENI. CDR3 length equals 15 residues. The CDR3 here is CASSLYFREENEQFF. CDR3 coding DNA: TGTGCCAGCTCTCTTTACTTCCGGGAGGAAAATGAGCAGTTCTTC.

The chain employs TRBV7-6 and TRBJ1-3; 9 bases align to TRBD1. The CDR3 spans 18 residues. V was clipped by 2 bases and J by 1 base; unmatched bases: 9. The germline gives CDR1 SGHVS, CDR2 FNYEAQ. CDR3 sequence (DNA): TGTGCCAGCAGCTTATATCCCCAGGGGACAGGGTCTGGAAACACCATATATTTT. Its translation is CASSLYPQGTGSGNTIYF.

The chain carries TRBV7-8 and TRBJ2-3; the match to TRBD1 covers 7 bases. Trimming cost V 1 base and J 2 bases; bases outside gene matches: 9. The CDR3 has 17 amino acids. Germline V gene data show CDR1 as SGHVS and CDR2 as FQNEAQ. The CDR3 nucleotides read TGTGCCAGCAGCTTAGAGGTCGACAGGGCCTACACAGATACGCAGTATTTT. Translating it yields CASSLEVDRAYTDTQYF. Complete variable domain (other parts from reference TRBV7-8 and TRBJ2-3): GAGVSQSPRYKVAKRGQDVALRCDPISGHVSLFWYQQALGQGPEFLTYFQNEAQLDKSGLPSDRFFAERPEGSVSTLKIQRTQQEDSAVYLCASSLEVDRAYTDTQYFGPGTRLTVL.

J is TRBJ1-5 and V is TRBV10-2, with D possibly matching TRBD1 (5 bases). The germline gives CDR1 WSHSY, CDR2 SAAADI. V was pared by 5 bases and J by 3 bases, with 11 bases between. The CDR3 loop spans 14 amino acids. Here the CDR3 reads CASSRGGDNQPQHF. CDR3 bases: TGCGCCAGCAGTCGCGGGGGGGACAATCAGCCCCAGCATTTT.

The V call is TRBV4-1, the J call TRBJ2-3; TRBD2 might be the D (5 bases). Trimming took 1 base from V and 1 from J, leaving 12 bases between them. Germline V lookup: CDR1 MGHRA, CDR2 YSYEKL. The CDR3 contains 16 residues. This CDR3 is CASSQGSGLGTDTQYF. In DNA form, the CDR3 reads TGCGCCAGCAGCCAAGGGAGTGGACTGGGCACAGATACGCAGTATTTT.

The J gene is TRBJ1-1, the V gene TRBV10-2, with D perhaps matching TRBD1 (6 bases). CDR3 length equals 14 residues. Trimming cost V 6 bases and J 3 bases, with 14 bases left between them. The germline gives CDR1 WSHSY, CDR2 SAAADI. CDR3 in amino acids: CASSLGGRDTEAFF. The CDR3 DNA sequence: TGCGCCAGCAGCTTAGGGGGAAGGGACACTGAAGCTTTCTTT.

The rearrangement uses TRBV9 and TRBJ2-1, with a tentative D call TRBD1 (6 bases). CDR3 length: 13 amino acids. Trimming cost V 2 bases and J 7 bases, with 10 bases left between them. Germline assignment: CDR1 SGDLS and CDR2 YYNGEE. The CDR3 protein is CASSVAGVNEQFF. The CDR3 region has the DNA TGTGCCAGCAGCGTGGCAGGGGTAAATGAGCAGTTCTTC.

The chain links TRBV5-1 to TRBJ2-7, with 8 positions matching TRBD1. CDR1 and CDR2 from the germline V gene are SGHRS and YFSETQ. V shed 5 bases, J shed 2 bases, and the junction held 9 bases outside the gene matches. The CDR3 is 15 residues long. This chain's CDR3 is CASRPDRGITYEQYF. Written as DNA, the CDR3 is TGCGCCAGCAGACCTGACAGGGGTATAACCTACGAGCAGTACTTC.

This clone showed up just once. The chain couples TRBV29-1 to TRBJ1-2; D call uncertain. CDR3 size: 10 residues. Per the germline V gene, CDR1 is SQVTM and CDR2 is ANQGSEA. This chain's CDR3 is CTLSLYGYTF. The CDR3 bases are TGCACCCTAAGCCTCTATGGCTACACCTTC. Combining the CDR3 with reference TRBV29-1 and TRBJ1-2 gives the whole variable domain SAVISQKPSRDICQRGTSLTIQCQVDSQVTMMFWYRQQPGQSLTLIATANQGSEATYESGFVIDKFPISRPNLTFSTLTVSNMSPEDSSIYLCTLSLYGYTFGSGTRLTVV.

The chain recombines TRBV5-5 with TRBJ2-7, with a tentative D call TRBD1 (6 bases). The V gene's germline CDR1 is SGHKS and CDR2 YYEKEE (reference sequence). V was cut by 2 bases and J by 5 bases, with 8 bases left in between. The CDR3 is 12 amino acids. For the CDR3, the DNA is TGTGCCAGCAGCTTACAGGGCCACGAGCAGTACTTC. It specifies CASSLQGHEQYF.

The V and J genes are TRBV19 and TRBJ2-3; D is uncertain. Germline lookup yields CDR1 LNHDA and CDR2 SQIVND (reference sequence). The CDR3 covers 13 residues. V lost 8 bases and J lost 4, with 13 bases in between. CDR3: CASSSLGPDTQYF. The CDR3, as DNA: TGTGCCAGTTCTTCGCTAGGTCCAGATACGCAGTATTTT. Full variable domain (remainder filled in from reference TRBV19 and TRBJ2-3): DGGITQSPKYLFRKEGQNVTLSCEQNLNHDAMYWYRQDPGQGLRLIYYSQIVNDFQKGDIAEGYSVSREKKESFPLTVTSAQKNPTAFYLCASSSLGPDTQYFGPGTRLTVL.

This chain joins TRBV18 and TRBJ1-5; D unclear. This CDR3 has 15 amino acids. CDR1 and CDR2 from the germline V gene are KGHSH and LQKENI. Trimming left V 4 bases short and J 3 bases short, with 13 bases between. The CDR3 DNA follows: TGTGCCAGCTCACGGGAGGTCTCGCCCAATCAGCCCCAGCATTTT. Its protein product is CASSREVSPNQPQHF.

In its sample, this clone was seen once. The rearrangement joins TRBV19 to TRBJ2-6, with 9 bases that match TRBD1. The V gene's germline CDR1 is LNHDA and CDR2 SQIVND (reference sequence). V lost 1 base and J lost 6; bases outside the gene matches: 1. The CDR3 extends over 15 amino acids. CDR3 in amino acids: CASSIGDREANVLTF. The CDR3, as DNA: TGTGCCAGTAGTATAGGGGACAGGGAGGCCAACGTCCTGACTTTC. The full variable domain, with the rest looked up from reference TRBV19 and TRBJ2-6, is DGGITQSPKYLFRKEGQNVTLSCEQNLNHDAMYWYRQDPGQGLRLIYYSQIVNDFQKGDIAEGYSVSREKKESFPLTVTSAQKNPTAFYLCASSIGDREANVLTFGAGSRLTVL.

In DNA, the CDR3 is TGTGCCAGCGGGAGCGGGGCGGGCGAGCAGTACTTC. Its protein is CASGSGAGEQYF. V usage is TRBV12-3 or TRBV12-4 and J usage is TRBJ2-7, with 7 bases matching TRBD2. This CDR3 spans 12 amino acids. Trimming took 8 bases from V and 6 from J; bases not matched to a gene: 7.

The chain links TRBV3-1 (or the pseudogene TRBV3-2) to TRBJ2-1; D is perhaps TRBD2 (6 bases). This CDR3 is built from 13 residues. Trimming removed 3 bases at V and 6 bases at J, with 9 bases between. Germline-derived CDR1 and CDR2 are LGHDT and YNNKEL (reference sequence). CDR3 region: CASSQAGTNEQFF. The CDR3 coding sequence is TGTGCCAGCAGCCAGGCGGGGACCAATGAGCAGTTCTTC.

V usage is TRBV23-1 and J usage is TRBJ2-6; 11 bases map to TRBD1. TRBV23-1 is labeled an ORF, and its function is uncertain. The CDR3 consists of 19 residues. After removal of 4 bases from V and 2 bases from J, the junction contained 10 bases not matched to a gene. The CDR3 nucleotides are TGCGCCAGCAGTCTATCCGAGGGGACAGGGGGAACTGGGGCCAACGTCCTGACTTTC. Translation: CASSLSEGTGGTGANVLTF.

This sequence joins TRBV5-1 and TRBJ1-3; D gene uncertain. In germline, CDR1 is SGHRS, CDR2 YFSETQ. The length of the CDR3 is 14 residues. V lost 1 base and J lost 0, with 5 bases in between. This CDR3 is CASSLSVSGNTIYF. As DNA, the CDR3 is TGCGCCAGCAGCTTGAGCGTCTCTGGAAACACCATATATTTT.

This chain joins TRBV2 and TRBJ1-1; D is unresolved. Germline V CDR1 and CDR2: SNHLY, FYNNEI. Trimming removed 6 bases at V and 0 bases at J, with 8 bases between. This CDR3 spans 13 amino acids. This CDR3 is CASRARMNTEAFF. The CDR3 DNA is TGTGCCAGCAGGGCCCGCATGAACACTGAAGCTTTCTTT.

The chain employs TRBV24-1 and TRBJ2-3; D perhaps matches TRBD2 (7 bases). The CDR3 sequence is 16 residues long. Germline loops: CDR1 KGHDR, CDR2 SFDVKD. With 4 bases removed from V and 1 base from J, the gap between germline ends came to 14 bases. CDR3 residues: CATSDPGGPRTDTQYF. The CDR3, as DNA: TGTGCCACCAGTGACCCGGGGGGCCCCCGCACAGATACGCAGTATTTT.

The V gene is TRBV9, the J gene TRBJ1-1; TRBD1 matches at 8 bases. The length of the CDR3 is 13 residues. After removal of 2 bases from V and 4 bases from J, the junction contained 1 base not matched to a gene. Germline CDR1 and CDR2: SGDLS and YYNGEE. The CDR3 region has the DNA TGTGCCAGCAGCGTGACAGGGGTCACTGAAGCTTTCTTT. This translates into CASSVTGVTEAFF.

This rearrangement joins TRBV11-2 to TRBJ1-3; TRBD1 matches 10 bases. This CDR3 has 15 residues. The ends lost 7 bases at V and 3 bases at J; junction bases unmatched: 6. The germline gives CDR1 SGHAT, CDR2 FQNNGV. CDR3 loop: CASNTGQGVGNTIYF. The CDR3 DNA sequence: TGTGCCAGCAACACCGGACAGGGGGTTGGAAACACCATATATTTT.

As regards this clone: This sample includes further DNA sequences coding for the same CDR3. This rearrangement joins TRBV29-1 to TRBJ1-2, with 7 bases that match TRBD1. Germline CDR1 reads SQVTM; CDR2 reads ANQGSEA. The J segment lost 2 bases and the V segment lost 7 bases, leaving 4 bases of the junction unmatched. The CDR3 is 12 residues long. The CDR3, as DNA: TGCAGCGGGGAGACAGGGAACTATGGCTACACCTTC. This encodes CSGETGNYGYTF.

The J gene is TRBJ2-3, the V gene TRBV5-4; possible D gene TRBD2, 5 bases. Germline V gives CDR1 SGHNT, CDR2 YYREEE (reference sequence). The CDR3 has 16 amino acids. V was shortened by 2 bases and J by 0 bases, with 13 bases between the two germline ends. CDR3 amino acids: CASSFASSGSTDTQYF. CDR3 sequence (DNA): TGTGCCAGCAGCTTTGCGTCGAGCGGTAGCACAGATACGCAGTATTTT. Variable domain in full (rest from reference TRBV5-4 and TRBJ2-3): ETGVTQSPTHLIKTRGQQVTLRCSSQSGHNTVSWYQQALGQGPQFIFQYYREEENGRGNFPPRFSGLQFPNYSSELNVNALELDDSALYLCASSFASSGSTDTQYFGPGTRLTVL.

V gene TRBV4-3 combines with J gene TRBJ1-1; 7 bases fit TRBD1. CDR3 size: 16 residues. Germline assignment: CDR1 LGHNA and CDR2 YSLEER. The V and J ends lost 1 base and 10 bases, in that order; junction bases with no gene match: 15. CDR3: CASSQGSGQGEVRAFF. The CDR3 nucleotides are TGCGCCAGCAGCCAAGGGTCGGGGCAGGGGGAAGTAAGAGCTTTCTTT.

The rearrangement uses TRBV30 and TRBJ2-7; possible D gene TRBD2, 5 bases. The CDR3 is 14 amino acids. V lost 0 bases, J lost 0 bases, and 9 bases lay in between. Germline V CDR1 and CDR2: GTSNPN, SVGIG (reference sequence). CDR3 sequence (DNA): TGTGCCTGGAGTGTAGGAGGCGTCTCCTACGAGCAGTACTTC. Translating gives CAWSVGGVSYEQYF.

The chain combines TRBV12-3 or TRBV12-4 with TRBJ1-1; no clear D gene. V was trimmed by 2 bases and J by 6 bases, leaving 10 bases between them. The CDR3 sequence is 13 residues long. This CDR3 is CASSLKWEAEAFF. In DNA, the CDR3 is TGTGCCAGCAGTTTAAAGTGGGAGGCTGAAGCTTTCTTT.

This clone was recorded once. One junction end disagrees with the germline gene, perhaps due to a read error. The rearrangement links TRBV12-3 or TRBV12-4 to TRBJ1-1, with 7 bases aligning to TRBD1. The CDR3 loop spans 11 amino acids. The CDR3, as DNA: TGTGCCAGCAGTCACAGGGGACCTTACGATTTT. This encodes CASSHRGPYDF.

This sequence joins TRBV13 and TRBJ2-3; 10 nucleotides align to TRBD1. V gave up 4 bases and J gave up 6 bases; unmatched junction bases: 7. The V gene's germline CDR1 is PRHDT and CDR2 FYEKMQ (reference sequence). This CDR3 spans 15 amino acids. This CDR3 is CASSSRTGGSDTQYF. The DNA of the CDR3 is TGTGCCAGCAGCTCCCGGACAGGGGGATCGGATACGCAGTATTTT.

The chain employs TRBV7-9 and TRBJ1-4; D unresolved. V dropped 3 bases and J dropped 7 bases, with 3 bases sitting between them. Germline V gives CDR1 SEHNR, CDR2 FQNEAQ (reference sequence). This CDR3 has 11 residues. CDR3 sequence reads: CASSFGEKLFF. CDR3 bases: TGTGCCAGCAGCTTCGGTGAAAAACTGTTTTTT. Full variable domain (remainder filled in from reference TRBV7-9 and TRBJ1-4): DTGVSQNPRHKITKRGQNVTFRCDPISEHNRLYWYRQTLGQGPEFLTYFQNEAQLEKSRLLSDRFSAERPKGSFSTLEIQRTEQGDSAMYLCASSFGEKLFFGSGTQLSVL.